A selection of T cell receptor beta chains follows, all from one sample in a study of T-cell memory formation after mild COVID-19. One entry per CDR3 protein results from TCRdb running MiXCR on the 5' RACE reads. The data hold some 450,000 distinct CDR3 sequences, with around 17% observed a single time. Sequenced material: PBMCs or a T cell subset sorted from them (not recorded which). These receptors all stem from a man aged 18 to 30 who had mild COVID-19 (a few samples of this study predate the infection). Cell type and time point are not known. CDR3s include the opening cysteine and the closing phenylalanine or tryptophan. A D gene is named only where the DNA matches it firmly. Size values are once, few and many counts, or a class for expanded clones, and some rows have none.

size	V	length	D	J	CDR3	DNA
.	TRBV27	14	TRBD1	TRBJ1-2	CASRPAGGAYGYTF	TGTGCCAGCAGACCCGCAGGGGGCGCGTATGGCTACACCTTC
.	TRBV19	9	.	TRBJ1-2	CASSTPTTF	TGTGCCAGTAGTACCCCGACCACCTTC
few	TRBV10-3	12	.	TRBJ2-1	CAISEGGGKRFF	TGTGCCATCAGTGAGGGAGGGGGCAAAAGGTTCTTC
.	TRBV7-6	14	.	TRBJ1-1	CASSRGLRNTEAFF	TGTGCCAGCAGCCGCGGGCTCCGGAACACTGAAGCTTTCTTT
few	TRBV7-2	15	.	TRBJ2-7	CASSFPSGTLYEQYF	TGTGCCAGCAGCTTTCCGTCCGGGACACTATACGAGCAGTACTTC
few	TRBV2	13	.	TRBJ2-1	CASIRWGYNEQFF	TGTGCCAGCATCCGGTGGGGATACAATGAGCAGTTCTTC
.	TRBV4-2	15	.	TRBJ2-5	CASSQEGGNQETQYF	TGTGCCAGCAGCCAAGAGGGCGGCAACCAAGAGACCCAGTACTTC
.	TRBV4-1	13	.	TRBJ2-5	CASSQDRFWTQYF	TGCGCCAGCAGCCAGGATCGATTTTGGACCCAGTACTTC
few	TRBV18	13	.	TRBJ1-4	CASRWDPSEKLFF	TGTGCCAGCCGATGGGACCCCTCTGAAAAACTGTTTTTT
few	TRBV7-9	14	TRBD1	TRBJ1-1	CASSSQGVNTEAFF	TGTGCCAGCAGCTCACAGGGGGTGAACACTGAAGCTTTCTTT